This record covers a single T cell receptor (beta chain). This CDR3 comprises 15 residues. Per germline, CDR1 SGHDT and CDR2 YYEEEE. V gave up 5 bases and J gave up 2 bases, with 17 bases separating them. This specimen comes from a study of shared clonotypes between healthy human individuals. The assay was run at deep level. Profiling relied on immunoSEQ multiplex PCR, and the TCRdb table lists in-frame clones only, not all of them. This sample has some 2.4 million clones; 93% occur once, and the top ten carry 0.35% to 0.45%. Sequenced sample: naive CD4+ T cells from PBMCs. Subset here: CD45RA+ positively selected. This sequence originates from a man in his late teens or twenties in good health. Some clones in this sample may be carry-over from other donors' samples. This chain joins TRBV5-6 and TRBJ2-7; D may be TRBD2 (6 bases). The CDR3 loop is CASRIAGSGTYEQYF. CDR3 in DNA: TGTGCCAGCAGGATCGCGGGGTCTGGGACCTACGAGCAGTACTTC. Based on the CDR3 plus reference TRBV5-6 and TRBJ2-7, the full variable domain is DAGVTQSPTHLIKTRGQQVTLRCSPKSGHDTVSWYQQALGQGPQFIFQYYEEEERQRGNFPDRFSGHQFPNYSSELNVNALLLGDSALYLCASRIAGSGTYEQYFGPGTRLTVT.